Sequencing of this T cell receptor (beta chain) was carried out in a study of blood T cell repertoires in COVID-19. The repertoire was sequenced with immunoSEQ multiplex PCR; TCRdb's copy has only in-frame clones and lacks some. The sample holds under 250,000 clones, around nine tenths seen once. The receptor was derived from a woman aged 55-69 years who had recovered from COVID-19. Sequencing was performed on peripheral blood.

CDR3 amino acids: CASSQDEETQYF. CDR3 bases: TGTGCCAGCAGCCAAGATGAGGAGACCCAGTACTTC. V is TRBV3-1 (or the pseudogene TRBV3-2) and J is TRBJ2-5; no firm D call. Deletions cut 0 bases from V and 5 bases from J, with 4 bases between. The CDR3 loop spans 12 amino acids. Germline CDR1 and CDR2: LGHDT and YNNKEL (reference sequence).